The 13 T cell receptor beta chains in this list originate from one sample, sequenced in a study of blood T cell repertoires in COVID-19. The protocol was immunoSEQ multiplex PCR, while the TCRdb copy is restricted to in-frame clones and leaves out a portion. The sample shows 150,000 to 180,000 clones, roughly four fifths of them seen only once. Sequencing used peripheral blood. These receptor sequences come from a woman aged 55-69 years with acute or convalescent COVID-19.

This clone was counted a single time. This chain uses TRBV2 with TRBJ1-1; D ambiguous. V lost 4 bases, J lost 1 base, and 10 bases lay in between. The germline V gene has CDR1 SNHLY and CDR2 FYNNEI. The CDR3 is 14 residues long. This CDR3 is CASSVVRQNTEAFF. CDR3 bases: TGTGCCAGCAGTGTAGTGCGACAGAACACTGAAGCTTTCTTT.

This clone was found once. The chain is built from TRBV2 and TRBJ1-2; D is possibly TRBD1 (5 bases). CDR1 and CDR2 (germline): SNHLY, FYNNEI. With 3 bases removed from V and 3 bases from J, the gap between germline ends came to 14 bases. The CDR3 is 15 residues long. DNA of the CDR3: TGTGCCAGCAGTGAGAAGGGCAGGGTGGACTATGGCTACACCTTC. As protein: CASSEKGRVDYGYTF.

The genes are TRBV28 and TRBJ1-6, with 8 bases lining up with TRBD1. J gave up 13 bases and V 7 bases, and 12 bases lay outside the gene matches. The germline gives CDR1 MDHEN, CDR2 SYDVKM. The CDR3 is 14 residues long. CDR3 in amino acids: CASIPGTGRPPLHF. CDR3 coding DNA: TGTGCCAGCATCCCCGGGACAGGCCGACCCCCCCTCCACTTT.

The V and J genes are TRBV27 and TRBJ2-2; 9 bases fit TRBD1. CDR3 size: 16 residues. V shed 6 bases and J 7 bases; nucleotides not matched to a gene: 12. Germline V lookup: CDR1 MNHEY, CDR2 SMNVEV (reference sequence). The CDR3: CASSPQGAGRGGELFF. For the CDR3, the DNA is TGTGCCAGCAGCCCACAGGGGGCAGGGAGAGGCGGGGAGCTGTTTTTT.

The CDR3 nucleotides are TGTGCCAGCAGCTTACAGGACCCAGCCCGGGGGGAGACCCAGTACTTC. It encodes CASSLQDPARGETQYF. This rearrangement joins TRBV11-2 to TRBJ2-5, with D perhaps matching TRBD2 (6 bases). V lost 2 bases and J lost 5, with 18 bases in between. The CDR3 contains 16 residues. Germline V gene lookup returns CDR1 SGHAT and CDR2 FQNNGV.

The chain joins TRBV14 to TRBJ2-5, with 9 positions matching TRBD2. Germline V gene sequence: CDR1 SGHDN, CDR2 FVKESK. V was pared by 1 base and J by 5 bases, with 5 bases of the junction left unmatched. The CDR3 has 15 amino acids. The CDR3 protein is CASSQARGGVETQYF. The CDR3 region has the DNA TGTGCCAGCAGCCAAGCGCGGGGGGGCGTGGAGACCCAGTACTTC.

The chain uses TRBV18 and TRBJ1-2, with TRBD1 identical over 8 bases. Losses at the gene ends were 1 base for V and 4 bases for J; bases not matched to a gene: 2. Germline V gives CDR1 KGHSH, CDR2 LQKENI. The CDR3 has 14 residues. In DNA, the CDR3 is TGTGCCAGCTCACCACGACAGGGGACCTATGGCTACACCTTC. Protein: CASSPRQGTYGYTF.

The chain joins TRBV2 to TRBJ1-1; D remains unclear. This CDR3 region has 12 residues. Germline V gene lookup returns CDR1 SNHLY and CDR2 FYNNEI. Trimming removed 4 bases from V and 4 bases from J, with 7 bases in between. CDR3 in DNA: TGTGCCAGCAGTGGTACTTTCACTGAAGCTTTCTTT. It specifies CASSGTFTEAFF. Looking up the rest from reference TRBV2 and TRBJ1-1 gives the full variable domain: EPEVTQTPSHQVTQMGQEVILRCVPISNHLYFYWYRQILGQKVEFLVSFYNNEISEKSEIFDDQFSVERPDGSNFTLKIRSTKLEDSAMYFCASSGTFTEAFFGQGTRLTVV.

V usage is TRBV5-6 and J usage is TRBJ2-1; TRBD2 agrees at 8 bases. Per germline, CDR1 SGHDT and CDR2 YYEEEE. The CDR3 loop spans 14 amino acids. Trimming took 3 bases from V and 10 from J; bases not matched to a gene: 9. This chain's CDR3 is CASSSIGTSNEQFF. The CDR3 DNA reads TGTGCCAGCAGCTCTATAGGGACTAGTAACGAGCAGTTCTTC.

This chain links TRBV4-1 with TRBJ2-3; 8 bases agree with TRBD1. This CDR3 has 21 amino acids. CDR1 is MGHRA and CDR2 is YSYEKL in the germline V gene. The ends lost 4 bases at V and 0 bases at J; junction bases unmatched: 21. The CDR3 spells CASSPNTVTGDLYVSTDTQYF. The CDR3 DNA reads as TGCGCCAGCAGCCCCAACACCGTGACAGGGGATTTGTATGTTAGCACAGATACGCAGTATTTT.

This sequence joins TRBV30 and TRBJ2-2; maybe TRBD1 (5 bases). Germline V gene sequence: CDR1 GTSNPN, CDR2 SVGIG (reference sequence). The CDR3 length is 15 residues. V was trimmed by 3 bases and J by 3 bases, leaving 14 bases between them. This chain's CDR3 is CAWREMAGYTGELFF. The CDR3 DNA sequence: TGTGCCTGGAGGGAGATGGCAGGGTACACCGGGGAGCTGTTTTTT.

The V gene is TRBV6-6, the J gene TRBJ2-6; D is perhaps TRBD1 (6 bases). This CDR3 region has 15 residues. V lost 6 bases to trimming and J lost 4 bases, with 13 bases between them. Germline V gives CDR1 MNHNY, CDR2 SVGAGI (reference sequence). The CDR3 DNA follows: TGTGCCAGCAGCCCCCGAGGACAGGGGGCCAACGTCCTGACTTTC. This sequence encodes CASSPRGQGANVLTF.

The chain uses TRBV19 and TRBJ2-3; 8 nucleotides line up with TRBD2. Trimming took 10 bases from V and 1 from J; bases not matched to a gene: 4. The CDR3 runs to 13 residues. CDR1 LNHDA and CDR2 SQIVND come from the germline V gene (reference sequence). CDR3 loop: CATGGQGTDTQYF. The CDR3 nucleotides are TGTGCCACGGGGGGGCAAGGCACAGATACGCAGTATTTT.